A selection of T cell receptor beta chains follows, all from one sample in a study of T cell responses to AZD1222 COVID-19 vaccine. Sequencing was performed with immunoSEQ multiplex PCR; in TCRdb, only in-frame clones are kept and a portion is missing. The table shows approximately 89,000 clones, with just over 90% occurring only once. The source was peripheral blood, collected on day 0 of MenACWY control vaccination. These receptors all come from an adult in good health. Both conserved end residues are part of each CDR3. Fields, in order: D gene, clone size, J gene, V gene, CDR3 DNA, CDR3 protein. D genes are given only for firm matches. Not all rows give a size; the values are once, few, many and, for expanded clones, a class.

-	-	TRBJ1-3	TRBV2	TGTGCCAGCAACTTACAGGGTGTTGGAAACACCATATATTTT	CASNLQGVGNTIYF
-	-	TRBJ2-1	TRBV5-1	TGCGCCAGCAGCTTGGGAGGCTCGGTCGGGAATGAGCAGTTCTTC	CASSLGGSVGNEQFF
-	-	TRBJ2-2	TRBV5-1	TGCGCCAGCAGCTTGGGGGTGGCGAACACCGGGGAGCTGTTTTTT	CASSLGVANTGELFF
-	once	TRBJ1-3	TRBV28	TGTGCCAGCAGTTTAGCTTCTGGAAACACCATATATTTT	CASSLASGNTIYF
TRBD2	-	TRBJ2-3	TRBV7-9	TGTGCCAGCAGCCAGTTGGGACTAGCTGCAGATACGCAGTATTTT	CASSQLGLAADTQYF
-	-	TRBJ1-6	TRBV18	TGTGCCAGCTCACCAGCCGAAGGATCACCCCTCCACTTT	CASSPAEGSPLHF
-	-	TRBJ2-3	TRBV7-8	TGTGCCAGCAGTCGACCGAGCGGTGCGAAGGTGTATTTT	CASSRPSGAKVYF
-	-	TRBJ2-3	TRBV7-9	TGTGCCAGCAGCTTACAAGGAACAGATACGCAGTATTTT	CASSLQGTDTQYF
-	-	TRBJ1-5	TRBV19	TGTGCCAGTAGTATTGCAGGGCCCCAGCCCCAGCATTTT	CASSIAGPQPQHF
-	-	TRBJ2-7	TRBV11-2	TGTGCCAGCAGCCTGGGAGGCCCCCTCGGGCAGTACTTC	CASSLGGPLGQYF
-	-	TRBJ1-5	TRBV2	TGTGCCAGCCGAGGTGGTAGTGGTAGCAATCAGCCCCAGCATTTT	CASRGGSGSNQPQHF
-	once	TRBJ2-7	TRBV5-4	TGTGCCAGCAGCCCCGCGGGGAGCTACGAGCAGTACTTC	CASSPAGSYEQYF
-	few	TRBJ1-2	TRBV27	TGTGCCAGCAGTTTATCTGTAGGTGGTGGCTACACCTTC	CASSLSVGGGYTF
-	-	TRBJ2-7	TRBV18	TGTGCCAGCTCACCAGGGGGGTGGCACGAGCAGTACTTC	CASSPGGWHEQYF
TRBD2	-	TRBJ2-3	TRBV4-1	TGCGCCAGCAGCCAAGATCCCCCTAGCGGATACACAGATACGCAGTATTTT	CASSQDPPSGYTDTQYF
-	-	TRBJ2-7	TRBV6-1	TGTGCCAGCAGTGGCAGAGTTGGTACCAGGGTCCACGAGCAGTACTTC	CASSGRVGTRVHEQYF
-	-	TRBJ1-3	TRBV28	TGTGCCAGCAGCCTCTCGTCGGGAACTGGAAACACCATATATTTT	CASSLSSGTGNTIYF
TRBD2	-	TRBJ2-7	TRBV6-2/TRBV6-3	TGTGCCAGCAGTTTCGGACTAGCGGACTACGAGCAGTACTTC	CASSFGLADYEQYF
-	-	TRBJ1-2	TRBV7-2	TGTGCCAGCAGTTCCCCCCCTGGCTACACCTTC	CASSSPPGYTF
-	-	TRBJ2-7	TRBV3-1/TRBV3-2	TGTGCCAGCAGCCAAGCAAGGGCGAGCGAGCAGTACTTC	CASSQARASEQYF
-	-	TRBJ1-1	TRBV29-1	TGCAGCGCCAGGGAGGGTACGAACACTGAAGCTTTCTTT	CSAREGTNTEAFF
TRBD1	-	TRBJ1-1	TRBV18	TGTGCCAGCTCACCCTCCGGGACAGAGATTGAAGCTTTCTTT	CASSPSGTEIEAFF
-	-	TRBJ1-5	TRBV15	TGTGCCACCAGGACGCGGGGCAGCAATCAGCCCCAGCATTTT	CATRTRGSNQPQHF
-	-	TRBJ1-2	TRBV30	TGTGCCTGCTTGAGGGGAGGGGATGGCTACACCTTC	CACLRGGDGYTF
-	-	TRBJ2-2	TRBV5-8	TGTGCCAGCAGCTTGATCGACCACTCGAACACCGGGGAGCTGTTTTTT	CASSLIDHSNTGELFF
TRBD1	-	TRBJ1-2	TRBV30	TGTGCCTGGAGTTCGACAGGGGGTAACTATGGCTACACCTTC	CAWSSTGGNYGYTF
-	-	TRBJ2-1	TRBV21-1	TGTGCCAGCAGCAAAAGAGGTCCAGAGAGCTCCTACAATGAGCAGTTCTTC	CASSKRGPESSYNEQFF
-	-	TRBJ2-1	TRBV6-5	TGTGCCAGCAGCCCCGGGATTACCTTAAATGAGCAGTTCTTC	CASSPGITLNEQFF
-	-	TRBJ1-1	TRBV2	TGTGCCAGCAGTGTTAAAAGGGACACTGAAGCTTTCTTT	CASSVKRDTEAFF
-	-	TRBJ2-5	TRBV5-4	TGTGCCAGCAGCCGATCCCAAGAGACCCAGTACTTC	CASSRSQETQYF
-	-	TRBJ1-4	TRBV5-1	TGCGCCAGCAGCCCGCCTGACGATTCGAATGAAAAACTGTTTTTT	CASSPPDDSNEKLFF
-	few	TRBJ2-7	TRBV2	TGTGCCAGCCGGCGGAGGAGCTCCTACGAGCAGTACTTC	CASRRRSSYEQYF
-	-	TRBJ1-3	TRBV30	TGTGCCTGGAGTGTACGAATCCGAAGCGGGAACACCATATATTTT	CAWSVRIRSGNTIYF
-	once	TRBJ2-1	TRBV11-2	TGTGCCAGCAGCTTAGGGGCCAGCAATGAGCAGTTCTTC	CASSLGASNEQFF
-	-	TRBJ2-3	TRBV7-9	TGTGCCAGCAGCCGGGAGAGGGCGGCAGATACGCAGTATTTT	CASSRERAADTQYF
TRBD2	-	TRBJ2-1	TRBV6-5	TGTGCCAGCAGCCCCCCGACCGGGGGGGAGCAGTTCTTC	CASSPPTGGEQFF
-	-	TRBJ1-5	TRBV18	TGTGCCAGCTCAGAGGGGATTAATCAGCCCCAGCATTTT	CASSEGINQPQHF
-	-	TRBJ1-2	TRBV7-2	TGTGCCAGCAGCTTGCCCGGGGGCGCGCATGGCTACACCTTC	CASSLPGGAHGYTF
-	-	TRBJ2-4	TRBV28	TGTGCCAGCAGTTCCGACGGAAGACGAAACATTCAGTACTTC	CASSSDGRRNIQYF
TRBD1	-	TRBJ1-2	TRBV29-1	TGCAGCGTTGAAGACGGACAGGGGTTCTATGGCTACACCTTC	CSVEDGQGFYGYTF
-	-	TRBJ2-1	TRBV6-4	TGTGCCAGCAGTGACTCGAGCGGGTCCTACAATGAGCAGTTCTTC	CASSDSSGSYNEQFF
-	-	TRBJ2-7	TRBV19	TGTGCCAGTAGTATTCTGCAGGGCAATATCTACGAGCAGTACTTC	CASSILQGNIYEQYF
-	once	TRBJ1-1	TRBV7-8	TGTGCCAGCAGCTTAGGATTGGGAACTGAAGCTTTCTTT	CASSLGLGTEAFF
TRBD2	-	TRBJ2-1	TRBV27	TGTGCCAGCAGGGAACTAGCGGCCAATGAGCAGTTCTTC	CASRELAANEQFF
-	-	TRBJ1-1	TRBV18	TGTGCCAGCTCCCCCGAGGTCACTGAAGCTTTCTTT	CASSPEVTEAFF
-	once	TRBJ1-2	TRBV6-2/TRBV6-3	TGTGCCAGCAGCCCAGACGGATTTAACTATGGCTACACCTTC	CASSPDGFNYGYTF
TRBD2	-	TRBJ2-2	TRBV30	TGTGCCTGGATCTCTAGCGGATCGAACACCGGGGAGCTGTTTTTT	CAWISSGSNTGELFF
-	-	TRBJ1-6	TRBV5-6	TGTGCCAGCAGCTACCGGGCCTTAAATTCACCCCTCCACTTT	CASSYRALNSPLHF
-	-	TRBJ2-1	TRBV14	TGTGCCAGCAGCCAAGCCCCCGGTGAGCAGTTCTTC	CASSQAPGEQFF
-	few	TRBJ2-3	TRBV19	TGTGCCAGTAGTAAGGAAAACGCCGCAGATACGCAGTATTTT	CASSKENAADTQYF
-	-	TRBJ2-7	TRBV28	TGTGCCAGCAGTCTCAGGGGAGGGCTCTCCTACGAGCAGTACTTC	CASSLRGGLSYEQYF
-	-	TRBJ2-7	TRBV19	TGTGCCAGTAGTATATCCGGGAACGAGCAGTACTTC	CASSISGNEQYF
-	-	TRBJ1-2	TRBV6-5	TGTGCCTCTGGAGACAGGACCCGAGGCTACACCTTC	CASGDRTRGYTF